This T cell receptor (beta chain) was found in a study of beta chain features in type 1 diabetes. As for the study in general: Fewer than 140,000,000 sorted cells were examined across all samples. Study outcomes and limitations: PCR might favor shorter templates, but any such skew would affect patients and controls equally.

Reverse transcribing all isolated RNA meant expressed TCRB transcripts were sequenced. Repertoires were generated with immunoSEQ multiplex PCR, while TCRdb's copy carries only in-frame clones and drops some. The sample lists some 410,000 clones; more than 11% were seen once. In regard to this clone: The target antigen is unknown.

The CDR3 is made up of 14 amino acids. Trimming stripped 6 bases from V and 4 bases from J, with 18 bases between. CDR1 is SQVTM, CDR2 ANQGSEA, per germline. On average, the one heparinised blood draw given by each donor was around 120 mL. A sort by CD45RO/CCR7/CD25/CD127/CD95/CD27 yielded CD4+ naive, central memory, regulatory and stem cell-like memory cells. What was sequenced was naive CD4+ T cells from blood. The receptor was isolated from a man aged 25 to 45 in good health. The genes are TRBV29-1 and TRBJ1-1; the D is unclear. The CDR3 sequence is CSVTASMISTEAFF. The CDR3 bases are TGCAGCGTGACCGCGAGTATGATTAGCACTGAAGCTTTCTTT.